This is a list of T cell receptor beta chains from one sample in a study of blood T cell repertoires in COVID-19. The table came from immunoSEQ multiplex PCR; TCRdb's copy has only in-frame clones and leaves some out. Among 160,000 or so clones listed, approximately 83% were seen once. The material sequenced was peripheral blood. The receptors here all came from a human donor in a cohort sampled during active COVID-19. Each CDR3 is given with its conserved first and last residue. The order of the fields is V gene, D gene, clone size, J gene, CDR3 DNA, CDR3 protein. A D gene is named only where the DNA matches it firmly. Expanded clones get a size class; other rows say once, few or many, or leave the size out.

TRBV9	.	.	TRBJ2-7	TGTGCCAGCAGCGTAGGACAAGGGGCCTACGAGCAGTACTTC	CASSVGQGAYEQYF
TRBV27	TRBD1	.	TRBJ1-3	TGTGCCAGCAGTAAGCAAGGGGGCTCCGCTGGAAACACCATATATTTT	CASSKQGGSAGNTIYF
TRBV7-9	.	.	TRBJ2-5	TGTGCCAGCAGCCCTCAGGGGCAAGAGACCCAGTACTTC	CASSPQGQETQYF
TRBV7-9	TRBD1	.	TRBJ1-4	TGTGCCAGCAGCTTGGGACAGGGAGATGAAAAACTGTTTTTT	CASSLGQGDEKLFF
TRBV5-4	TRBD2	once	TRBJ2-3	TGTGCCAGCAGCCCCACGGGGTGGGGGGGGGAAGATACGCAGTATTTT	CASSPTGWGGEDTQYF
TRBV7-9	TRBD1	.	TRBJ1-2	TGTGCCAGCAGCCCGGGACAGGGGCCCACCTATGGCTACACCTTC	CASSPGQGPTYGYTF
TRBV7-2	TRBD1	.	TRBJ2-7	TGTGCCAGCAGCTTATCGTCAGGGGGCGGAGCCTACGAGCAGTACTTC	CASSLSSGGGAYEQYF
TRBV7-9	.	.	TRBJ2-7	TGTGCCAGCAGCCAGGCAGGCGGGACCCAGGGTGAGCAGTACTTC	CASSQAGGTQGEQYF
TRBV6-5	TRBD2	.	TRBJ2-7	TGTGCCAGCAGTTCGGGGGGGGAGCAGTACTTC	CASSSGGEQYF
TRBV7-2	.	.	TRBJ2-7	TGTGCCAGCAGCCCACCCAGCTCCTACGAGCAGTACTTC	CASSPPSSYEQYF
TRBV28	.	.	TRBJ2-2	TGTGCCACCTACAACACCGGGGAGCTGTTTTTT	CATYNTGELFF
TRBV29-1	TRBD2	.	TRBJ2-3	TGCAGCGCCGGACTAGCGCTGGGCACAGATACGCAGTATTTT	CSAGLALGTDTQYF
TRBV1	.	.	TRBJ2-7	TGCACCAGCAGCCGATTTTGGAGATCCCCCTCTAACGAGCAGTACTTC	CTSSRFWRSPSNEQYF
TRBV7-9	TRBD2	.	TRBJ2-7	TGTGCCAGCAGCCCGCGGGGAGGGTACTCCTACGAGCAGTACTTC	CASSPRGGYSYEQYF
TRBV27	TRBD1	.	TRBJ2-7	TGTGCCAGTGCCGATACAGGGGGACCCTACGAGCAGTACTTC	CASADTGGPYEQYF
TRBV14	.	.	TRBJ1-2	TGTGCCAGCAGCCAAAATTTGAGGGGACTCTATGGCTACACCTTC	CASSQNLRGLYGYTF
TRBV7-2	TRBD2	once	TRBJ2-1	TGTGCCAGCAGCTTAGCGCCTAGCGGGGGGGCCCGGAATGAGCAGTTCTTC	CASSLAPSGGARNEQFF
TRBV28	.	.	TRBJ2-6	TGTGCCAGCAGTTTACGCCCGAGCCCTTTCTCTGGGGCCAACGTCCTGACTTTC	CASSLRPSPFSGANVLTF
TRBV7-2	.	.	TRBJ1-2	TGTGCCAGCAGCCCTCAGGCCGACTATGGCTACACCTTC	CASSPQADYGYTF
TRBV6-4	.	.	TRBJ1-2	TGTGCCAGCAGTCCCTCCGGGGTAGTTGACTATGGCTACACCTTC	CASSPSGVVDYGYTF
TRBV6-2/TRBV6-3	TRBD2	.	TRBJ2-2	TGTGCCAGCAGTTACAGACTAGCGGCGAACACCGGGGAGCTGTTTTTT	CASSYRLAANTGELFF
TRBV5-1	TRBD1	.	TRBJ1-4	TGCGCCAGCAGCCTCCGGGACAGGGATGAAAAACTGTTTTTT	CASSLRDRDEKLFF
TRBV28	TRBD1	few	TRBJ1-6	TGTGCCAGCACCCTGTCACAGGGGAACTACCTCAACCTCCACTTT	CASTLSQGNYLNLHF
TRBV6-2/TRBV6-3	.	.	TRBJ1-1	TGTGCCAGCAGTTATTGGGGCGGGGCAGGGTTCATGAACACTGAAGCTTTCTTT	CASSYWGGAGFMNTEAFF
TRBV4-3	.	.	TRBJ2-6	TGCGCCAGCAGCCATTCAGCGGGCTCTGGGGCCAACGTCCTGACTTTC	CASSHSAGSGANVLTF
TRBV9	.	.	TRBJ1-3	TGTGCCAGCAGCGCCCGACACTTCTCTGGAAACACCATATATTTT	CASSARHFSGNTIYF
TRBV28	.	once	TRBJ1-6	TGTGCCAGCAGACCAAATGGGGGGTCGGGGTCACCCCTCCACTTT	CASRPNGGSGSPLHF
TRBV2	.	.	TRBJ2-7	TGTGCCAGCAGCAGGGATTCCTACGAGCAGTACTTC	CASSRDSYEQYF
TRBV28	TRBD1	.	TRBJ1-1	TGTGCCAGCAGCCATATGGACAGGGTGGGTACTGAAGCTTTCTTT	CASSHMDRVGTEAFF
TRBV7-9	.	.	TRBJ2-7	TGTGCCAGCAGCTTAGTACAAGACTCCTACGAGCAGTACTTC	CASSLVQDSYEQYF